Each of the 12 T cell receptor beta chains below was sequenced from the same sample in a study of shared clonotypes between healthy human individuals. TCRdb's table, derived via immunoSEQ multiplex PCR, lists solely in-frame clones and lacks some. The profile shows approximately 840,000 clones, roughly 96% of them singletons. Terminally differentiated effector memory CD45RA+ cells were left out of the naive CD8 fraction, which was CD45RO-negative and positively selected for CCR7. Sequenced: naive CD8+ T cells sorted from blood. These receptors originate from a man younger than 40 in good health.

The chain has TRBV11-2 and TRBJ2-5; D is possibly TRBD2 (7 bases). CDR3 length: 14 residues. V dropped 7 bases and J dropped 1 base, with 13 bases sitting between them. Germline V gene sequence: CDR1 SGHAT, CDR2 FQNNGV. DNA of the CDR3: TGTGCCAGCACCGGGGGGCAGGCCCAAGAGACCCAGTACTTC. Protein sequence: CASTGGQAQETQYF. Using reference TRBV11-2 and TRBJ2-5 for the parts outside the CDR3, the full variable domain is EAGVAQSPRYKIIEKRQSVAFWCNPISGHATLYWYQQILGQGPKLLIQFQNNGVVDDSQLPKDRFSAERLKGVDSTLKIQPAKLEDSAVYLCASTGGQAQETQYFGPGTRLLVL.

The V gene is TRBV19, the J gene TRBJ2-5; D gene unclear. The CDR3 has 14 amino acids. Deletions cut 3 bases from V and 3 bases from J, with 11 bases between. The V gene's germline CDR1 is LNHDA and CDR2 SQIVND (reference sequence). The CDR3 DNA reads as TGTGCCAGTAGTATGTTCTTTGGGGAAGAGACCCAGTACTTC. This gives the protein CASSMFFGEETQYF.

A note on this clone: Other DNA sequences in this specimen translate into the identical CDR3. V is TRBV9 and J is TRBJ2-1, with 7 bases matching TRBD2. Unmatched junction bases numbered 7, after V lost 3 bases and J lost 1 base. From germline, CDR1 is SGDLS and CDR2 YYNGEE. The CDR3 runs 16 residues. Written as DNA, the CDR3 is TGTGCCAGCAGCGACCACCCTAGCGGTTCCTACAATGAGCAGTTCTTC. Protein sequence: CASSDHPSGSYNEQFF.

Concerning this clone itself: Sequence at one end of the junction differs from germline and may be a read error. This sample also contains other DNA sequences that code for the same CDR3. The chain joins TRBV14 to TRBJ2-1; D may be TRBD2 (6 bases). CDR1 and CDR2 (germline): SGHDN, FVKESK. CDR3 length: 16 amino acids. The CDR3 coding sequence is TGTGCCAGCAGCCGGAGGGATCAAGGGCGGTACAATGAGCAATTCTTC. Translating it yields CASSRRDQGRYNEQFF.

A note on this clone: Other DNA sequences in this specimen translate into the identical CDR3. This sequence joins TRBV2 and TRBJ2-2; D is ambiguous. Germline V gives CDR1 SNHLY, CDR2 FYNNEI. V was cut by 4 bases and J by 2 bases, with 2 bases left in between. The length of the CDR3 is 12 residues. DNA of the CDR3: TGTGCCAGCAGTGGTAACACCGGGGAGCTGTTTTTT. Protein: CASSGNTGELFF.

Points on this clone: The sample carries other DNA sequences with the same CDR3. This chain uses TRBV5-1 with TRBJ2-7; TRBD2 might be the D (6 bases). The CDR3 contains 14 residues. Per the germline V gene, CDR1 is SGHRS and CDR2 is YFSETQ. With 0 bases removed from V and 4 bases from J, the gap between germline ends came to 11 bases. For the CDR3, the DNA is TGCGCCAGCAGCTTGGCCGGGGGTGGGTACGAGCAGTACTTC. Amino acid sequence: CASSLAGGGYEQYF.

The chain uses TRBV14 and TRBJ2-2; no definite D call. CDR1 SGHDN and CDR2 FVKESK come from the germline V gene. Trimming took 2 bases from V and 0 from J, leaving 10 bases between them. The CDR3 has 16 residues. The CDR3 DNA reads TGTGCCAGCAGCCAATCCGGAATCGCGAACACCGGGGAGCTGTTTTTT. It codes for CASSQSGIANTGELFF.

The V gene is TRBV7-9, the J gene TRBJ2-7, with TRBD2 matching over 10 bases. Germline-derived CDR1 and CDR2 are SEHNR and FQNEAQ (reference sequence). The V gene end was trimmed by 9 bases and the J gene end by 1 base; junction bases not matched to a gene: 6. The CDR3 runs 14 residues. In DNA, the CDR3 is TGTGCCAGTGAATCAGCGGGAGGGTCCTACGAGCAGTACTTC. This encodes CASESAGGSYEQYF.

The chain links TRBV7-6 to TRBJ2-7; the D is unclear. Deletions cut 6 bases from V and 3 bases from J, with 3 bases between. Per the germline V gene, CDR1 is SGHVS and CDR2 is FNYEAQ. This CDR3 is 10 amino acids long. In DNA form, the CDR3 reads TGTGCCAGCAGGAGCTACGAGCAGTACTTC. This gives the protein CASRSYEQYF.

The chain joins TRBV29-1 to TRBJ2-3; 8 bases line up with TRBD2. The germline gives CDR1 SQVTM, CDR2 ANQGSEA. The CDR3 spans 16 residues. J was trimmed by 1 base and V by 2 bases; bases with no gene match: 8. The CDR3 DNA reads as TGCAGCGTTGAACGTGACAGGCGGGGGGGCACAGATACGCAGTATTTT. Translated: CSVERDRRGGTDTQYF.

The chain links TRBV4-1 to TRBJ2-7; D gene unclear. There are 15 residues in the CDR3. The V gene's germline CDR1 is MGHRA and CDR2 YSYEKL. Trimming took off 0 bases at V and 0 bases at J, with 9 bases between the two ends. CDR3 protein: CASSQEAWSSYEQYF. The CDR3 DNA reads TGCGCCAGCAGCCAAGAAGCCTGGAGCTCCTACGAGCAGTACTTC.

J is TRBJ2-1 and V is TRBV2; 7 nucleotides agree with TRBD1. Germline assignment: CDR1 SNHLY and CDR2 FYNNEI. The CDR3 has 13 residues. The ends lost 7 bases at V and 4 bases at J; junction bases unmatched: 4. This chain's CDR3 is CASKGARYNEQFF. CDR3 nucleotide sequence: TGTGCCAGCAAGGGGGCGCGATACAATGAGCAGTTCTTC.